Reported below is one TCR beta chain. The antigen remains undetermined. The V gene lost 10 bases and the J gene lost 7 bases, with 8 bases spanning the gap. This CDR3 spans 10 amino acids. This table comes from immunoSEQ multiplex PCR, and its TCRdb copy is limited to in-frame clones, with some not included. The repertoire holds about 2.4 million clones, with 80% to 95% as singletons. This sample is part of a study of shared clonotypes between healthy human individuals. General study points: Four donors had around 5% of their naive CD4 clonotypes in common. In having few donors, the study represented limited genetic and exposure-history diversity. Researchers found naive subsets generally carried larger estimated richness than memory subsets.

V and J are TRBV23-1 and TRBJ2-4; D is uncertain. TRBV23-1 qualifies as an ORF whose function is uncertain. The source is a man aged 18 to 30 in good health. Some clones in this sample may be carry-over from other donors' samples. The sample was naive CD4+ T cells from PBMCs. The subset is: CD45RA+ positively selected. The chain's CDR3 is CATLSNIQYF. The CDR3 DNA is TGCGCCACCCTCTCGAACATTCAGTACTTC.